The text below deals with one T cell receptor (beta chain). Its antigen is unknown. This entry is derived from a study of naive and memory T cell subsets. A UMI-containing oligonucleotide was joined by 3' ligation to the TCR cDNA template. Whole-blood samples were roughly 2.7 ml of peripheral blood from healthy adult volunteers. Cells were not sorted; total RNA input targeted about 1 to 1000 ng. Germline CDR1 and CDR2: SGHTA and FQGNSA. Losses at the gene ends were 1 base for V and 2 bases for J; bases not matched to a gene: 2. The CDR3 consists of 16 residues. Broader study findings: The RNA method is potentially sensitive to activation and differentiation changes.

Four PCR rounds used nested alpha and beta constant region primers plus the SP2 primer. Alpha and beta constant region primers primed reverse transcription for blood and skin samples. TCRdb reanalysed the 5' RACE reads using MiXCR and keeps one entry per CDR3 protein. The sample yields 50,000 to 60,000 distinct CDR3 sequences, around 7.3% seen once. The chain couples TRBV7-2 to TRBJ1-3; TRBD1 aligns across 10 bases. The TCR was taken from a female donor in good health. CDR3 loop: CASSLGGTGAGNTIYF. CDR3 bases: TGTGCCAGCAGCTTAGGGGGGACAGGGGCTGGAAACACCATATATTTT.